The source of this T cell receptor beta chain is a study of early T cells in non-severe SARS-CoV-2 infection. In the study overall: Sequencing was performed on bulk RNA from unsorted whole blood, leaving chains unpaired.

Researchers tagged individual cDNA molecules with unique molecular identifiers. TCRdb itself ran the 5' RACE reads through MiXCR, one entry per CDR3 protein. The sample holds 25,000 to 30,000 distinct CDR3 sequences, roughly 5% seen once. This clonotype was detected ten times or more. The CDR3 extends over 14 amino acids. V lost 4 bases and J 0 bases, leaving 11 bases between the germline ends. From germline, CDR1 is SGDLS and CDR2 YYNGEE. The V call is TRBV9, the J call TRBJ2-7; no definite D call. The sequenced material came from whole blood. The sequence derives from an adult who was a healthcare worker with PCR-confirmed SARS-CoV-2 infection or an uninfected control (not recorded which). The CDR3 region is CASSPRRFSYEQYF. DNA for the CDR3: TGTGCCAGCAGCCCCCGACGGTTCTCCTACGAGCAGTACTTC.